This T cell receptor (beta chain) was observed in a study of cytomegalovirus exposure and HLA in healthy donors. At the level of the study: Genotyping of 398 donors showed that around 85% belonged to the Caucasian-associated ancestry cluster.

PCR employed 60 Vbeta and 13 Jbeta primers. TCRdb keeps only in-frame clones here, not all; method: immunoSEQ multiplex PCR. The table has over 80,000 clones, over 75% seen once; the top ten hold about 5.5%. Study-level findings and limits: The records held CMV serostatus as the only immune exposure information. Among the sequence variants, a highly shared cluster was likely an artifact of sequencing. The majority of TCR sequences were rare, yet some public TCRs appeared in many donors.

For this clone: As yet, its antigen is unknown.

This CDR3 has 14 amino acids. V lost 9 bases to trimming and J lost 0 bases; unmatched junction nucleotides: 1. Germline CDR1 reads MDHEN; CDR2 reads SYDVKM. The sequence came from a man aged 35 to 55 in good health and CMV-seropositive. Sequenced sample: PBMCs. The J gene is TRBJ2-7, the V gene TRBV28; 14 bases are a match to TRBD2. CDR3 protein: CASGLAGGSYEQYF. As DNA, the CDR3 is TGTGCCAGTGGACTAGCGGGAGGCTCCTACGAGCAGTACTTC.